This TCR beta chain was identified during a study of blood T cells in healthy people across ages. Study-wide results and limits: The long-lived group displayed more naive CD4+ cells, plus higher diversity, than the aged donors did.

On this clonotype: The target antigen is unknown.

Combining a sample-barcoded 5' primer with a J-beta primer mix, a second PCR ran for about 6 to 11 cycles. TCRdb re-analysed the 5' RACE reads in MiXCR, keeping a single row per CDR3 protein. The sample has just over 1 million distinct CDR3 sequences, 45% seen once. Extractions gave at least 6 micrograms of total RNA per sample. This CDR3 comprises 15 residues. Germline V gene sequence: CDR1 SGHDT, CDR2 YYEEEE. After removal of 3 bases from V and 2 bases from J, the junction contained 7 bases not matched to a gene. The J gene is TRBJ2-5, the V gene TRBV5-6; 7 bases are a match to TRBD1. Specimen: blood. This TCR was sampled from a woman aged 55-69 years in good health. This CDR3 reads CASSSPGTVQETQYF. DNA for the CDR3: TGTGCCAGCAGCTCGCCCGGGACAGTGCAAGAGACCCAGTACTTC.